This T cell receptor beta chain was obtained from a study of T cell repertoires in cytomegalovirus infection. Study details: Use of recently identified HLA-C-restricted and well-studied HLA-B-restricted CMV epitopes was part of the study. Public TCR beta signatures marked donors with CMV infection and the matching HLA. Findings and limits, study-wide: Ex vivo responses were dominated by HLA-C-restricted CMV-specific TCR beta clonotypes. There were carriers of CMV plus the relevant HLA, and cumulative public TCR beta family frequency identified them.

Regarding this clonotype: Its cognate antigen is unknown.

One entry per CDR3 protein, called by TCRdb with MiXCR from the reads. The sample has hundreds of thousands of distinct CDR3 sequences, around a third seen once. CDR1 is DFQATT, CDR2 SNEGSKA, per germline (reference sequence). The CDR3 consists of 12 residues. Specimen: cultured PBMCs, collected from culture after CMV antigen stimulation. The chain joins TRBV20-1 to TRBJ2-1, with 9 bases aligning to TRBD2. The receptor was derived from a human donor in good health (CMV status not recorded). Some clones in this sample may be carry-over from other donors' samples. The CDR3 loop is CAGAGGYNEQFF. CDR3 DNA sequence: TGCGCGGGGGCGGGAGGGTACAATGAGCAGTTCTTC.